This T cell receptor beta chain was sequenced during a study of immune characteristics of hereditary and idiopathic chronic pancreatitis. For the wider study: The study examined local immune cells and TCRbeta repertoires in the pancreas in hereditary and idiopathic chronic pancreatitis, using control pancreases from organ donors for comparison. The gDNA-based approach was chosen because it involved minimal in vitro experimental manipulation of pancreas-infiltrating T cells. In total, roughly five control pancreases, 7 or 8 hereditary chronic pancreatitis pancreases and roughly six idiopathic chronic pancreatitis pancreases underwent TCRbeta sequencing. Overall study results and their limits: Among around 14 chronic pancreatitis patients, the number of productive TCR rearrangements showed a positive correlation with disease severity scores. Because patient tissue could be obtained only at the time of TPIAT, immune findings may have been influenced by differences in disease duration. Both chronic pancreatitis groups showed significantly increased TCRbeta repertoire diversity and reduced clonality versus controls. Hereditary and idiopathic chronic pancreatitis differed in Vbeta-Jbeta gene family usage, including TRBV10, TRBV19, TRBV23 and TRBV5. The study did not include chronic pancreatitis caused by alcohol use.

The receptor library was made with the immunoSEQ multiplex PCR assay. The TCRbeta CDR3 region and adjacent sequences were amplified and sequenced from pancreatic genomic DNA. Per the original workflow: Repertoire diversity was measured as a mean normalized Shannon-Wiener index, alongside productive clonality and productive rearrangement counts. The nonparametric Mann-Whitney U test was used to compare repertoire metrics between the control and chronic pancreatitis groups. Shared clonotypes were defined as CDR3beta sequences with identical amino acid composition and length across subjects. TCRdb re-hosts the immuneACCESS table, in-frame sequences only. Its copies lack some clones; in the studies checked, an unresolved V gene accounts for under half of them, and the cause for the rest is not known. Clone size and V and J calls were adopted from that table, with D and trimming inferred from the DNA. The sample includes about 14,000 clones, with about 73% observed a single time. The ten top clones hold 14% of the sample.

CDR1 is given as KGHDR and CDR2 as SFDVKD, both from the germline V gene. Trimming costs V 6 bases and J 8 bases, and their ends lie 12 bases apart. Measured from the cysteine to the phenylalanine, the CDR3 is 12 residues long. Kept here is only the CDR3 DNA, which spans 36 bases and is read in frame from base 1. Pancreas tissue with chronic pancreatitis was obtained from patients having total pancreatectomy with islet autotransplantation (TPIAT). No known history of diabetes was present in the included chronic pancreatitis patients. For TCRbeta sequencing, genomic DNA was extracted directly from bulk pancreas tissue, without T cell sorting. Pancreas tissues from patients and organ donors were collected consecutively at two US centers. This clone is medium-sized (0.01 to 0.1%) in terms of sample share. Its antigen target is currently unknown. No base qualities exist here, and no much larger clone lies one base off it.

The V and J genes are TRBV24-1 and TRBJ1-2; TRBD1 is possibly the D segment (5 matching bases). What was sequenced was pancreas tissue with hereditary chronic pancreatitis. This TCR was recovered from a human donor with chronic pancreatitis. The base sequence is TGTGCCACCAGTCGGGCAGGGAGCGGCTACACCTTC. The resulting protein is CATSRAGSGYTF.